This passage covers 16 T cell receptor beta chains from one sample sequenced in a study of blood T cell repertoires in COVID-19. Sequencing was performed with immunoSEQ multiplex PCR; in TCRdb, only in-frame clones are kept and a portion is missing. The sample carries about 230,000 clones, 88% recorded once. The sample was PBMCs or T cells enriched from blood (not recorded which). The receptor source for this set is a woman younger than 45 who had been exposed to COVID-19.

This clone was seen only once. The chain is built from TRBV4-1 and TRBJ2-1; 11 bases are a match to TRBD2. This CDR3 comprises 17 residues. CDR1 and CDR2 (germline): MGHRA, YSYEKL. Unmatched junction bases numbered 8, after V lost 1 base and J lost 6 bases. CDR3 coding DNA: TGCGCCAGCAGCCAAGGCTTACTAGCGGGAGATCCCAATGAGCAGTTCTTC. Protein product: CASSQGLLAGDPNEQFF.

The chain employs TRBV5-1 and TRBJ2-7; D unclear. The CDR3 runs to 14 residues. Germline V gene sequence: CDR1 SGHRS, CDR2 YFSETQ. Between the trimmed V and J ends, which lost 1 base and 0 bases, there was a span of 8 bases. The CDR3 here is CASSLQAASYEQYF. Here the CDR3 DNA reads TGCGCCAGCAGCTTGCAGGCAGCCTCCTACGAGCAGTACTTC.

The chain employs TRBV3-1 (or the pseudogene TRBV3-2) and TRBJ2-1; 7 bases fit TRBD2. The CDR3 contains 12 residues. V dropped 11 bases and J dropped 7; count of bases not matched to a gene: 8. Germline lookup yields CDR1 LGHDT and CDR2 YNNKEL (reference sequence). The CDR3 DNA sequence: TGTGCCGCCGCAATGGGGGGGAATGAGCAGTTCTTC. Amino acids: CAAAMGGNEQFF.

The chain recombines TRBV5-1 with TRBJ1-4; 9 bases match TRBD1. This CDR3 comprises 14 residues. Trimming removed 4 bases from V and 8 bases from J; junction bases left unmatched: 6. The germline V gene encodes CDR1 SGHRS and CDR2 YFSETQ. The CDR3 DNA follows: TGCGCCAGCAGCGGGGGACAGGGAGAGGAAAAACTGTTTTTT. Encoded protein: CASSGGQGEEKLFF.

The chain is built from TRBV28 and TRBJ1-5; 9 bases are a match to TRBD1. J was trimmed by 2 bases and V by 8 bases; bases with no gene match: 10. The germline gives CDR1 MDHEN, CDR2 SYDVKM. The CDR3 sequence is 16 residues long. For the CDR3, the DNA is TGTGCCAGCGCTGACACAGGGGGCTGGGGCAATCAGCCCCAGCATTTT. Encoded protein: CASADTGGWGNQPQHF.

The chain is built from TRBV7-3 and TRBJ2-3; TRBD2 aligns across 12 bases. The germline CDR1 and CDR2 sequences are SGHTA and FQGTGA. The CDR3 is 16 amino acids. V lost 3 bases, J lost 2 bases, and 3 bases stayed unmatched. This CDR3 is CASSFGLAGTTDTQYF. Here the CDR3 DNA reads TGTGCCAGCAGCTTTGGACTAGCGGGGACCACAGATACGCAGTATTTT.

The V call is TRBV10-3, the J call TRBJ2-2; 9 positions agree with TRBD2. This CDR3 region has 15 residues. V lost 7 bases, J lost 6 bases, and 9 bases stayed unmatched. CDR1 and CDR2 from the germline V gene are ENHRY and SYGVKD. In nucleotides, the CDR3 is TGTGCCATCAACGTAGCGGGAGAGGGGGCCGGGGAGCTGTTTTTT. Protein product: CAINVAGEGAGELFF.

The gene calls are TRBV20-1 and TRBJ2-3; 10 bases line up with TRBD2. This CDR3 is built from 18 residues. V dropped 3 bases and J dropped 1; count of bases not matched to a gene: 13. Germline V gene data show CDR1 as DFQATT and CDR2 as SNEGSKA (reference sequence). This CDR3 is CSASGSFSGRVGTDTQYF. Written as DNA, the CDR3 is TGCAGTGCTAGTGGCTCTTTCAGCGGGAGGGTAGGCACAGATACGCAGTATTTT.

In this sample, this clone turned up a few times. This chain links TRBV6-6 with TRBJ2-3; 10 bases are a match to TRBD2. This CDR3 spans 18 amino acids. CDR1 is MNHNY and CDR2 is SVGAGI in the germline V gene (reference sequence). V shed 5 bases, J shed 0 bases, and the junction held 11 bases outside the gene matches. CDR3 region: CASSPTTGTSVSTDTQYF. Written as DNA, the CDR3 is TGTGCCAGCAGTCCCACGACCGGGACTAGCGTAAGCACAGATACGCAGTATTTT.

A few counts support this clone. V and J are TRBV4-1 and TRBJ2-7, with D uncertain. The length of the CDR3 is 16 residues. Germline lookup yields CDR1 MGHRA and CDR2 YSYEKL. Deletions cut 0 bases from V and 1 base from J, with 13 bases between. In DNA, the CDR3 is TGCGCCAGCAGCCAAGATATGGCAGCTAGATCCTACGAGCAGTACTTC. Its protein product is CASSQDMAARSYEQYF.

The gene calls are TRBV9 and TRBJ2-3; possibly TRBD2 for D (5 bases). CDR1 and CDR2 from the germline V gene are SGDLS and YYNGEE. V lost 2 bases, J lost 5 bases, and 21 bases lay in between. The CDR3 length is 17 residues. CDR3 coding DNA: TGTGCCAGCAGCGTCGGACTGGGCAACGATGGGTTAGATACGCAGTATTTT. This translates into CASSVGLGNDGLDTQYF.

The chain has TRBV29-1 and TRBJ1-6, with D maybe TRBD1 (5 bases). Per the germline V gene, CDR1 is SQVTM and CDR2 is ANQGSEA. The CDR3 covers 17 residues. Trimming stripped 1 base from V and 8 bases from J, with 21 bases between. The CDR3 coding sequence is TGCAGCGTTGAAGGGCTCTCCGGGGCGCGGAGGGATTCACCCCTCCACTTT. Translated: CSVEGLSGARRDSPLHF.

The rearrangement links TRBV19 to TRBJ2-3; 7 positions match TRBD2. Germline CDR1 is LNHDA and CDR2 is SQIVND (reference sequence). The CDR3 is 15 residues long. Unmatched junction bases numbered 3, after V lost 2 bases and J lost 1 base. The DNA for the CDR3 is TGTGCCAGTAGTATATTCACTAGCGGCACAGATACGCAGTATTTT. Its protein product is CASSIFTSGTDTQYF.

The chain has TRBV28 and TRBJ2-7, with a possible D match to TRBD2 (5 bases). From germline, CDR1 is MDHEN and CDR2 SYDVKM. The CDR3 runs 14 residues. Trimming removed 5 bases from V and 4 bases from J, with 15 bases in between. For the CDR3, the DNA is TGTGCCAGCAGTAAAAGCGGAGACGGGTACGAGCAGTACTTC. This codes for CASSKSGDGYEQYF.

J is TRBJ2-7 and V is TRBV5-6, with TRBD1 as a possible D gene (6 bases). The CDR3 covers 15 residues. The V end was cut by 1 base, the J end by 3 bases, with 14 bases between. Germline CDR1 is SGHDT and CDR2 is YYEEEE. The CDR3 sequence is CASSLLNRDIYEQYF. The CDR3 nucleotides are TGTGCCAGCAGCTTGTTAAACAGGGATATCTACGAGCAGTACTTC. The variable domain in full, with the rest retrieved from reference TRBV5-6 and TRBJ2-7, is DAGVTQSPTHLIKTRGQQVTLRCSPKSGHDTVSWYQQALGQGPQFIFQYYEEEERQRGNFPDRFSGHQFPNYSSELNVNALLLGDSALYLCASSLLNRDIYEQYFGPGTRLTVT.

This sequence joins TRBV25-1 and TRBJ2-5, with D maybe TRBD2 (5 bases). Trimming took off 5 bases at V and 3 bases at J, with 7 bases between the two ends. This CDR3 region has 12 residues. Germline assignment: CDR1 MGHDK and CDR2 SYGVNS. The CDR3 nucleotides are TGTGCCAGCAGTCCGGGAAAAGAGACCCAGTACTTC. This encodes CASSPGKETQYF.